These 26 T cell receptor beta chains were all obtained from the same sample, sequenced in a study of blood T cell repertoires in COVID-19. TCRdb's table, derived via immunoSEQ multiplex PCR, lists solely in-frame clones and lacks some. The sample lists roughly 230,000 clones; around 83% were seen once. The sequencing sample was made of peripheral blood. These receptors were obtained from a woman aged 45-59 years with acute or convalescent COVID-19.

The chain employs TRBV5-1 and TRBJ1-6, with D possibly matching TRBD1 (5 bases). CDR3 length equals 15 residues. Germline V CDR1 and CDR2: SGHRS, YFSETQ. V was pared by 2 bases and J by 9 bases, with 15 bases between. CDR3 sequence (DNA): TGCGCCAGCAGCTTCGGGCAGGGCCAGCGTTCACCCCTCCACTTT. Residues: CASSFGQGQRSPLHF.

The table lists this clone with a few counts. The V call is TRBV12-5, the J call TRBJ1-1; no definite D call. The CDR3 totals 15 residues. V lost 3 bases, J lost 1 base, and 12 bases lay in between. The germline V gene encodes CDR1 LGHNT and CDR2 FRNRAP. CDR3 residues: CASGFNPRGNTEAFF. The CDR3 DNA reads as TGTGCTAGTGGTTTTAACCCTCGGGGGAACACTGAAGCTTTCTTT.

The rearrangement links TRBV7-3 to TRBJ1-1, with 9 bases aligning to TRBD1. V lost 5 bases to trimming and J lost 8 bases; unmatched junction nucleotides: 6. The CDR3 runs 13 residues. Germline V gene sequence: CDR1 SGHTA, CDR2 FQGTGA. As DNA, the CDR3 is TGTGCCAGCAGCGCCTACAGGGGGCGCGAAGCTTTCTTT. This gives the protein CASSAYRGREAFF.

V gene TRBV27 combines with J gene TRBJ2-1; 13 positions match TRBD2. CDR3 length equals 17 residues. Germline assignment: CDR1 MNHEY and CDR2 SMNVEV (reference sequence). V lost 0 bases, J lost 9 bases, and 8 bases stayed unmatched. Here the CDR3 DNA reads TGTGCCAGCAGTTTATCGGCGGGACTAGCGGGATCGTTTGAGCAGTTCTTC. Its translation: CASSLSAGLAGSFEQFF.

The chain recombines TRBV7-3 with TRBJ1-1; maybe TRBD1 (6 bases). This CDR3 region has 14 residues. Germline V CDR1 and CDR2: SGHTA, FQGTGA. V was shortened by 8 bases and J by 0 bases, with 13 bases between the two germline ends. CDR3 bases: TGTGCCAGCCGGGCGGACAGCCTGAACACTGAAGCTTTCTTT. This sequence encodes CASRADSLNTEAFF.

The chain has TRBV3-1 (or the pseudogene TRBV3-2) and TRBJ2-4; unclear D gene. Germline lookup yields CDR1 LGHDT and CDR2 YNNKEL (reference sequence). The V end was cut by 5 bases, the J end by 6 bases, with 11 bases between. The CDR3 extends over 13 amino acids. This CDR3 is CASSKTPGNIQYF. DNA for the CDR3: TGTGCCAGCAGCAAGACGCCGGGAAACATTCAGTACTTC.

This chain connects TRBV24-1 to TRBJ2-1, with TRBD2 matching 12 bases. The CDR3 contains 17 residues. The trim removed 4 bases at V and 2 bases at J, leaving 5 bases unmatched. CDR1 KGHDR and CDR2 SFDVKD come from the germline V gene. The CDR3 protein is CATSDASSGGAYNEQFF. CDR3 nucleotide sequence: TGTGCCACCAGTGACGCATCTAGCGGGGGGGCCTACAATGAGCAGTTCTTC.

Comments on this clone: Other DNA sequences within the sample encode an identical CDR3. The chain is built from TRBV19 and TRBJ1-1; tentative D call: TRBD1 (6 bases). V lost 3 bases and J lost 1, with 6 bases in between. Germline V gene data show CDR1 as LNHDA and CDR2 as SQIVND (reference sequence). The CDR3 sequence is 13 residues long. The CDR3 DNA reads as TGTGCCAGTAGTATGGGACAGAACACTGAAGCTTTCTTT. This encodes CASSMGQNTEAFF.

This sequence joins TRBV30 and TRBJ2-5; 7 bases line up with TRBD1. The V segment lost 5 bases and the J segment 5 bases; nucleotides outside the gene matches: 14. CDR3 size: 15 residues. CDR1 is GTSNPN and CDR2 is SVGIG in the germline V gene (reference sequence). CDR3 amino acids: CAWGHHRGREETQYF. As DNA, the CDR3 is TGTGCCTGGGGGCATCACAGGGGAAGGGAGGAGACCCAGTACTTC.

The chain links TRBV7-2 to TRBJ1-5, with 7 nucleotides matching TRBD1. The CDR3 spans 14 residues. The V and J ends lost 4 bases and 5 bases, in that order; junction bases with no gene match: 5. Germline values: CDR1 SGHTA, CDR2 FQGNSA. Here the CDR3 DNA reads TGTGCCAGCAGCTCCGGGACAGAGTATCAGCCCCAGCATTTT. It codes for CASSSGTEYQPQHF.

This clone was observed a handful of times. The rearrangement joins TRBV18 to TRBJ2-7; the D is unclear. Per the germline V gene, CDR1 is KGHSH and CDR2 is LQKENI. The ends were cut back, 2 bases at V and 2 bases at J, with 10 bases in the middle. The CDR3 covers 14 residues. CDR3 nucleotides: TGTGCCAGCTCACCAGTCGCGGAAACCTACGAGCAGTACTTC. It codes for CASSPVAETYEQYF.

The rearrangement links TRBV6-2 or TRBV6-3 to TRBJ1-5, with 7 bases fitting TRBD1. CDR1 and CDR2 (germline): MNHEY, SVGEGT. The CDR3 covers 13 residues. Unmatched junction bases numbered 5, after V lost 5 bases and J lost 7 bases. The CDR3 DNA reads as TGTGCCAGCAGTAAGGGGGCGCGACAGCCCCAGCATTTT. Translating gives CASSKGARQPQHF.

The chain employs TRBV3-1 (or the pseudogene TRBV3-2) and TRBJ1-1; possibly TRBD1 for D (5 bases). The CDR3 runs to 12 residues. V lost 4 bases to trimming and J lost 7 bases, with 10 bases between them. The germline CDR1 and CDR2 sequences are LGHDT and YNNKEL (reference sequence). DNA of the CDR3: TGTGCCAGCAGCCCTCCAACAGGTGAAGCTTTCTTT. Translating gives CASSPPTGEAFF.

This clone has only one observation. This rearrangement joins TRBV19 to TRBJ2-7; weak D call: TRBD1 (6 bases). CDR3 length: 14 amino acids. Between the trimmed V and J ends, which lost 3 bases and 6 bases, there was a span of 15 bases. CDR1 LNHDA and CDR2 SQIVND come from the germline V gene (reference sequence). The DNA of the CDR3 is TGTGCCAGTAGTATCCACACAGGGAGAGTCGAGCAGTACTTC. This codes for CASSIHTGRVEQYF.

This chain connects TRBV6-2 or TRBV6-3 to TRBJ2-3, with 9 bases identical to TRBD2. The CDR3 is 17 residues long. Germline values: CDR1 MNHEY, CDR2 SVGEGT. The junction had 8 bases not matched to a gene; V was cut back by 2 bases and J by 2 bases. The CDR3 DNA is TGTGCCAGCAGTTACGTGGTAGCGGGAGATACCACAGATACGCAGTATTTT. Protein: CASSYVVAGDTTDTQYF.

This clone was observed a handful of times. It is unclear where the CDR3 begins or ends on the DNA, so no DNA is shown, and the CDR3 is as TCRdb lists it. This chain's CDR3 is CASSLAHKARAVLRGARQYF. This chain links TRBV7-2 with TRBJ2-7; TRBD2, as called in the table, went unchecked against the DNA. Per germline, CDR1 SGHTA and CDR2 FQGNSA. The CDR3 length is 20 residues, termini included.

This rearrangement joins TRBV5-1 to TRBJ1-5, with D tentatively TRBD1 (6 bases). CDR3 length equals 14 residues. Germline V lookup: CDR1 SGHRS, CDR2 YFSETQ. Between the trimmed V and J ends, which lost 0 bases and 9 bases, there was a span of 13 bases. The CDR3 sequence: CASSLGDKEAPQHF. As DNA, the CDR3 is TGCGCCAGCAGCTTGGGGGACAAGGAGGCGCCCCAGCATTTT.

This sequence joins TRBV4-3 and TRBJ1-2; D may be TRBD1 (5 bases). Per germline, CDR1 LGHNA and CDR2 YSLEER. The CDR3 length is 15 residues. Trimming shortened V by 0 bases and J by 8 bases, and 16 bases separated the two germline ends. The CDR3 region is CASSQDGGAGQGYTF. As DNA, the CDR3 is TGCGCCAGCAGCCAAGATGGTGGGGCAGGGCAGGGCTACACCTTC.

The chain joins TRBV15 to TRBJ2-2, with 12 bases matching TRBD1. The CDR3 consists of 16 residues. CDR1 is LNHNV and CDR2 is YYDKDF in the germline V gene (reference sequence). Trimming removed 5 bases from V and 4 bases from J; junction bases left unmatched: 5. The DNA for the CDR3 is TGTGCCACCAGCGAGGGGACAGGGGGCTTCACCGGGGAGCTGTTTTTT. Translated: CATSEGTGGFTGELFF.

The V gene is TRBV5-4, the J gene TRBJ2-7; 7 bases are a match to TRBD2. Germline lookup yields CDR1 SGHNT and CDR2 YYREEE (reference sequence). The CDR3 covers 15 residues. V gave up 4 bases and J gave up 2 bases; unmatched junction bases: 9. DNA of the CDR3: TGTGCCAGCAGCCCCCGGACTAGTGGGACCTACGAGCAGTACTTC. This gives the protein CASSPRTSGTYEQYF.

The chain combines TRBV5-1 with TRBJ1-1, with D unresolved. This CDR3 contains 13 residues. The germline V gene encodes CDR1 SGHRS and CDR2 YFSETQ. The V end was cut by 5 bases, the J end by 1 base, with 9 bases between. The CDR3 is CASSRSTNTEAFF. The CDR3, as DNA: TGCGCCAGCAGTAGGAGCACGAACACTGAAGCTTTCTTT.

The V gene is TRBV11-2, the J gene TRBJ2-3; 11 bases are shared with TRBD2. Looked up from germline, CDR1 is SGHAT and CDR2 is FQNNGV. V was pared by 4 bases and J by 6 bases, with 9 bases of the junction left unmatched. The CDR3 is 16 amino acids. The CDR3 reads CASSSRLAGTSDTQYF. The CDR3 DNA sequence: TGTGCCAGCAGCTCCAGACTAGCGGGGACCTCGGATACGCAGTATTTT.

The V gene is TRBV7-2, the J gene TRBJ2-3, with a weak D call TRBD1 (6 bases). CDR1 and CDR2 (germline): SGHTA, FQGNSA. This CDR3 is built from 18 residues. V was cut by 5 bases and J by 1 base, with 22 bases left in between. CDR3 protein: CASSPAGGGRGGTDTQYF. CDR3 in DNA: TGTGCCAGCAGCCCGGCTGGCGGCGGCAGGGGAGGCACAGATACGCAGTATTTT.

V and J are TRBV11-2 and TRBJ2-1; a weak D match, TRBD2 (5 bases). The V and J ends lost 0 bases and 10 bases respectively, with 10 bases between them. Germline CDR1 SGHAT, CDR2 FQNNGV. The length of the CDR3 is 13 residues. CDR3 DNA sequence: TGTGCCAGCAGCTTAGATCGAGGGCGGGAGCAGTTCTTC. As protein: CASSLDRGREQFF. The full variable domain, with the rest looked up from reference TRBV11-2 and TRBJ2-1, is EAGVAQSPRYKIIEKRQSVAFWCNPISGHATLYWYQQILGQGPKLLIQFQNNGVVDDSQLPKDRFSAERLKGVDSTLKIQPAKLEDSAVYLCASSLDRGREQFFGPGTRLTVL.

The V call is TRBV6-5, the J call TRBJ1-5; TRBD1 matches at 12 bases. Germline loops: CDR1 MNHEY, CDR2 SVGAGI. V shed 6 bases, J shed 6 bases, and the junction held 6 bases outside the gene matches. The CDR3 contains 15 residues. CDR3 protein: CASRPGQGAGQPQHF. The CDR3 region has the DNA TGTGCCAGCAGACCGGGACAGGGGGCAGGTCAGCCCCAGCATTTT.

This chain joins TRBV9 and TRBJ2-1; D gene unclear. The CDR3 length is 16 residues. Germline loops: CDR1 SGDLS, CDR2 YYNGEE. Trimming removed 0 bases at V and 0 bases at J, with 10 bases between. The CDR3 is CASSVALLSSYNEQFF. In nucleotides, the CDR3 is TGTGCCAGCAGCGTAGCACTACTTAGCTCCTACAATGAGCAGTTCTTC.